These 28 T cell receptor beta chains came from one sample sequenced in a study of blood T cell repertoires in COVID-19. The data were produced by immunoSEQ multiplex PCR, yet TCRdb's version contains in-frame clones alone and is incomplete. The repertoire holds about 410,000 clones, with around 89% as singletons. Input material: peripheral blood. The origin of the receptors is a middle-aged woman with COVID-19, enrolled during active disease.

Points on this clone: This same CDR3 is encoded by further DNA sequences in the sample. The chain is built from TRBV27 and TRBJ1-4; no clear D gene. From germline, CDR1 is MNHEY and CDR2 SMNVEV (reference sequence). The V gene lost 5 bases and the J gene lost 4 bases, with 8 bases spanning the gap. The CDR3 is 13 amino acids. The chain's CDR3 is CASSRQVNEKLFF. The DNA of the CDR3 is TGTGCCAGCAGTCGGCAGGTTAATGAAAAACTGTTTTTT.

This rearrangement joins TRBV6-2 or TRBV6-3 to TRBJ2-2; a weak D match, TRBD1 (6 bases). Between the trimmed V and J ends, which lost 2 bases and 4 bases, there was a span of 14 bases. Germline V gives CDR1 MNHEY, CDR2 SVGEGT. This CDR3 is 16 amino acids long. CDR3 protein: CASSYGQPTGTGELFF. DNA for the CDR3: TGTGCCAGCAGTTACGGACAGCCCACGGGCACCGGGGAGCTGTTTTTT.

This rearrangement joins TRBV12-3 or TRBV12-4 to TRBJ1-1; no clear D. V gave up 3 bases and J gave up 5 bases, with 7 bases separating them. This CDR3 region has 12 residues. Here the CDR3 reads CASSFPRTEAFF. The CDR3 DNA follows: TGTGCCAGCAGTTTCCCGAGGACTGAAGCTTTCTTT.

This clone appeared a single time. This chain connects TRBV28 to TRBJ1-5; D perhaps matches TRBD1 (6 bases). CDR3 length: 13 residues. Germline CDR1 and CDR2: MDHEN and SYDVKM. V lost 6 bases and J lost 3, with 9 bases in between. The CDR3, as DNA: TGTGCCAGCAGGGACAGTCCCAATCAGCCCCAGCATTTT. It is translated as CASRDSPNQPQHF.

The V and J genes are TRBV18 and TRBJ2-5; TRBD1 matches at 9 bases. V gave up 5 bases and J gave up 5 bases; unmatched junction bases: 9. The CDR3 covers 15 residues. Germline V CDR1 and CDR2: KGHSH, LQKENI. The CDR3 DNA reads as TGTGCCAGCTCAATTACAGGGGGCCCCCAGGAGACCCAGTACTTC. It specifies CASSITGGPQETQYF.

The chain combines TRBV7-2 with TRBJ2-1, with D maybe TRBD1 (6 bases). CDR1 and CDR2 from the germline V gene are SGHTA and FQGNSA. The CDR3 length is 16 residues. Trimming shortened V by 8 bases and J by 1 base, and 18 bases separated the two germline ends. The chain's CDR3 is CASALRRQGSYNEQFF. CDR3 DNA sequence: TGTGCCAGCGCCCTCCGAAGGCAGGGGTCCTACAATGAGCAGTTCTTC.

This chain uses TRBV7-6 with TRBJ1-4; TRBD1 matches at 7 bases. The V segment lost 0 bases and the J segment 1 base; nucleotides outside the gene matches: 8. Germline V gene sequence: CDR1 SGHVS, CDR2 FNYEAQ. The CDR3 runs to 18 residues. The CDR3 reads CASSLAFGRGLTNEKLFF. DNA for the CDR3: TGTGCCAGCAGCTTAGCGTTCGGCAGGGGGTTAACTAATGAAAAACTGTTTTTT.

The CDR3 DNA follows: TGTGCCAGCAGTCCAATTGGACAGTTTCATAGCAATCAGCCCCAGCATTTT. It codes for CASSPIGQFHSNQPQHF. This chain links TRBV6-2 or TRBV6-3 with TRBJ1-5, with D possibly being TRBD1 (6 bases). V lost 5 bases and J lost 0, with 17 bases in between. The CDR3 is 17 residues long. Looked up from germline, CDR1 is MNHEY and CDR2 is SVGEGT.

The chain recombines TRBV28 with TRBJ2-1, with 10 bases lining up with TRBD1. Trimming removed 2 bases from V and 8 bases from J; junction bases left unmatched: 12. The CDR3 has 17 amino acids. Germline V gene sequence: CDR1 MDHEN, CDR2 SYDVKM. For the CDR3, the DNA is TGTGCCAGCAGTTTAAGAGGTCCGGGACAGGGGATCGATGAGCAGTTCTTC. This translates into CASSLRGPGQGIDEQFF.

This clone appeared a single time. The CDR3 DNA reads TGTGCCAGCAGTTCCCGGACAGGGAACACTGAAGCTTTCTTT. Translating gives CASSSRTGNTEAFF. The chain is built from TRBV28 and TRBJ1-1; 7 bases agree with TRBD1. CDR3 length: 14 residues. Trimming at V came to 4 bases and at J to 1 base, leaving 3 bases not matched to a gene. Per the germline V gene, CDR1 is MDHEN and CDR2 is SYDVKM.

The chain has TRBV9 and TRBJ1-1; D may be TRBD1 (5 bases). From germline, CDR1 is SGDLS and CDR2 YYNGEE. CDR3 length equals 14 residues. V lost 1 base and J 1 base, leaving 8 bases between the germline ends. This CDR3 is CASSVQGGNTEAFF. In DNA form, the CDR3 reads TGTGCCAGCAGCGTACAGGGCGGGAACACTGAAGCTTTCTTT.

V usage is TRBV24-1 and J usage is TRBJ2-1; TRBD1 aligns across 9 bases. V lost 4 bases to trimming and J lost 8 bases; unmatched junction nucleotides: 8. The CDR3 extends over 15 amino acids. The V gene's germline CDR1 is KGHDR and CDR2 SFDVKD. This chain's CDR3 is CATSDPGQGGDEQFF. The CDR3 DNA reads as TGTGCCACCAGTGACCCGGGACAGGGTGGGGATGAGCAGTTCTTC.

This clone was observed a few times. The chain couples TRBV7-2 to TRBJ2-7; D might be TRBD2 (5 bases). Looked up from germline, CDR1 is SGHTA and CDR2 is FQGNSA. V lost 7 bases and J lost 2, with 15 bases in between. The CDR3 is 14 residues long. CDR3 sequence: CASTPRAGTYEQYF. Written as DNA, the CDR3 is TGTGCCAGCACCCCTCGGGCGGGTACCTACGAGCAGTACTTC.

The CDR3 region is CASSLVQGGIAFF. DNA of the CDR3: TGCGCCAGCAGCTTGGTGCAGGGCGGGATTGCTTTCTTT. The genes are TRBV5-1 and TRBJ1-1, with D tentatively TRBD1 (5 bases). Germline CDR1 is SGHRS and CDR2 is YFSETQ. V was pared by 0 bases and J by 11 bases, with 14 bases between. This CDR3 contains 13 residues.

The CDR3 DNA sequence: TGCGCCAGCACACGCCCGCTGATCCGGGACAGGGATAGGAGGTTGAACTATGGCTACACCTTC. Residues: CASTRPLIRDRDRRLNYGYTF. This chain connects TRBV10-1 to TRBJ1-2; 9 bases fit TRBD1. The germline CDR1 and CDR2 sequences are WNHNN and SYGVQD (reference sequence). This CDR3 has 21 amino acids. The V segment lost 7 bases and the J segment 2 bases; nucleotides outside the gene matches: 26.

This chain uses TRBV5-4 with TRBJ2-1; the match to TRBD1 covers 11 bases. V was pared by 6 bases and J by 4 bases, with 9 bases of the junction left unmatched. The CDR3 is 16 residues long. CDR1 is SGHNT, CDR2 YYREEE, per germline (reference sequence). CDR3 in amino acids: CASIPTGTGGYNEQFF. CDR3 bases: TGTGCCAGCATCCCTACCGGGACAGGGGGGTACAATGAGCAGTTCTTC.

This clone was counted only a few times. V gene TRBV11-3 combines with J gene TRBJ1-1; D gene ambiguous. V shed 1 base and J shed 8 bases, with 11 bases lying between them. There are 13 residues in the CDR3. CDR1 and CDR2 (germline): SGHNT, YENEEA. The CDR3 DNA sequence: TGTGCCAGCAGCTTAGGATCGGAGGGCGAAGCTTTCTTT. It is translated as CASSLGSEGEAFF.

The chain is built from TRBV24-1 and TRBJ2-7, with TRBD2 identical over 8 bases. J was trimmed by 6 bases and V by 4 bases; bases with no gene match: 10. The CDR3 sequence is 15 residues long. Per germline, CDR1 KGHDR and CDR2 SFDVKD. Here the CDR3 DNA reads TGTGCCACCAGTGACATACCGGGAGGGTCTACCGAGCAGTACTTC. Protein sequence: CATSDIPGGSTEQYF.

The V call is TRBV10-3, the J call TRBJ2-1; tentative D call: TRBD2 (6 bases). Germline V lookup: CDR1 ENHRY, CDR2 SYGVKD. There are 13 residues in the CDR3. V was clipped by 3 bases and J by 10 bases, with 13 bases between them. CDR3 DNA: TGTGCCATCAGTGATGGTACGGCGGGGGAGCAGTTCTTC. Translating it yields CAISDGTAGEQFF.

This clone was detected only once. The chain joins TRBV29-1 to TRBJ2-6; TRBD2 matches 12 bases. V trimming: 6 bases; J trimming: 0 bases; junction bases outside the gene matches: 0. CDR1 is SQVTM, CDR2 ANQGSEA, per germline. The CDR3 totals 15 residues. The CDR3 region has the DNA TGCAGCGTGACTAGCGGGAGCTCTGGGGCCAACGTCCTGACTTTC. Translating gives CSVTSGSSGANVLTF.

The chain recombines TRBV5-4 with TRBJ2-7; TRBD1 aligns across 10 bases. Looked up from germline, CDR1 is SGHNT and CDR2 is YYREEE (reference sequence). V was pared by 4 bases and J by 5 bases, with 3 bases of the junction left unmatched. The CDR3 contains 13 residues. The CDR3 coding sequence is TGTGCCAGCAGCCGACAGGGGGCTGACGAGCAGTACTTC. Protein: CASSRQGADEQYF.

This sequence joins TRBV6-5 and TRBJ1-1; 12 bases agree with TRBD1. Germline V gives CDR1 MNHEY, CDR2 SVGAGI. The CDR3 is made up of 15 amino acids. Trimming at V came to 2 bases and at J to 3 bases, leaving 1 base not matched to a gene. The chain's CDR3 is CASSYGTGGDTEAFF. In DNA form, the CDR3 reads TGTGCCAGCAGTTACGGGACAGGGGGCGACACTGAAGCTTTCTTT.

V gene TRBV28 combines with J gene TRBJ1-2; D uncertain. Trimming removed 6 bases from V and 8 bases from J, with 16 bases in between. CDR1 and CDR2 from the germline V gene are MDHEN and SYDVKM. This CDR3 has 13 amino acids. As DNA, the CDR3 is TGTGCCAGCAGGCCCCCGGTCCCCGAGGGCTACACCTTC. Translating gives CASRPPVPEGYTF.

In its sample, this clone was seen once. This chain uses TRBV4-3 with TRBJ1-2; unclear D gene. V gave up 0 bases and J gave up 8 bases, with 13 bases separating them. Germline lookup yields CDR1 LGHNA and CDR2 YSLEER. The CDR3 runs 14 residues. This CDR3 is CASSQDHHEGGYTF. The CDR3, as DNA: TGCGCCAGCAGCCAAGATCATCATGAGGGCGGCTACACCTTC.

The J gene is TRBJ2-7, the V gene TRBV7-2; D possibly corresponds to TRBD2 (6 bases). The germline V gene encodes CDR1 SGHTA and CDR2 FQGNSA. This CDR3 is built from 17 residues. With 4 bases removed from V and 0 bases from J, the gap between germline ends came to 19 bases. CDR3 region: CASSYTSGQGLSYEQYF. The CDR3 nucleotides read TGTGCCAGCAGCTACACGTCTGGGCAGGGACTCTCCTACGAGCAGTACTTC.

J is TRBJ2-5 and V is TRBV24-1; D possibly corresponds to TRBD2 (5 bases). Looked up from germline, CDR1 is KGHDR and CDR2 is SFDVKD. The CDR3 covers 12 residues. Trimming took off 9 bases at V and 5 bases at J, with 12 bases between the two ends. The CDR3 nucleotides are TGTGCCACCTCCCCGGGCGGGGAGACCCAGTACTTC. Its translation is CATSPGGETQYF.

The chain recombines TRBV27 with TRBJ1-1; tentative D call: TRBD1 (6 bases). V was shortened by 4 bases and J by 1 base, with 19 bases between the two germline ends. There are 17 residues in the CDR3. Germline CDR1 MNHEY, CDR2 SMNVEV (reference sequence). The CDR3 protein is CASSWTVPNRRNTEAFF. The CDR3 DNA reads TGTGCCAGCAGTTGGACAGTGCCTAATAGGAGGAACACTGAAGCTTTCTTT.

This clone occurred once. The chain is built from TRBV7-9 and TRBJ1-1; D ambiguous. The V gene lost 5 bases and the J gene lost 0 bases, with 13 bases spanning the gap. CDR3 size: 15 residues. CDR1 and CDR2 from the germline V gene are SEHNR and FQNEAQ (reference sequence). CDR3 in amino acids: CASSPEGGMNTEAFF. The DNA for the CDR3 is TGTGCCAGCAGCCCCGAGGGAGGGATGAACACTGAAGCTTTCTTT.